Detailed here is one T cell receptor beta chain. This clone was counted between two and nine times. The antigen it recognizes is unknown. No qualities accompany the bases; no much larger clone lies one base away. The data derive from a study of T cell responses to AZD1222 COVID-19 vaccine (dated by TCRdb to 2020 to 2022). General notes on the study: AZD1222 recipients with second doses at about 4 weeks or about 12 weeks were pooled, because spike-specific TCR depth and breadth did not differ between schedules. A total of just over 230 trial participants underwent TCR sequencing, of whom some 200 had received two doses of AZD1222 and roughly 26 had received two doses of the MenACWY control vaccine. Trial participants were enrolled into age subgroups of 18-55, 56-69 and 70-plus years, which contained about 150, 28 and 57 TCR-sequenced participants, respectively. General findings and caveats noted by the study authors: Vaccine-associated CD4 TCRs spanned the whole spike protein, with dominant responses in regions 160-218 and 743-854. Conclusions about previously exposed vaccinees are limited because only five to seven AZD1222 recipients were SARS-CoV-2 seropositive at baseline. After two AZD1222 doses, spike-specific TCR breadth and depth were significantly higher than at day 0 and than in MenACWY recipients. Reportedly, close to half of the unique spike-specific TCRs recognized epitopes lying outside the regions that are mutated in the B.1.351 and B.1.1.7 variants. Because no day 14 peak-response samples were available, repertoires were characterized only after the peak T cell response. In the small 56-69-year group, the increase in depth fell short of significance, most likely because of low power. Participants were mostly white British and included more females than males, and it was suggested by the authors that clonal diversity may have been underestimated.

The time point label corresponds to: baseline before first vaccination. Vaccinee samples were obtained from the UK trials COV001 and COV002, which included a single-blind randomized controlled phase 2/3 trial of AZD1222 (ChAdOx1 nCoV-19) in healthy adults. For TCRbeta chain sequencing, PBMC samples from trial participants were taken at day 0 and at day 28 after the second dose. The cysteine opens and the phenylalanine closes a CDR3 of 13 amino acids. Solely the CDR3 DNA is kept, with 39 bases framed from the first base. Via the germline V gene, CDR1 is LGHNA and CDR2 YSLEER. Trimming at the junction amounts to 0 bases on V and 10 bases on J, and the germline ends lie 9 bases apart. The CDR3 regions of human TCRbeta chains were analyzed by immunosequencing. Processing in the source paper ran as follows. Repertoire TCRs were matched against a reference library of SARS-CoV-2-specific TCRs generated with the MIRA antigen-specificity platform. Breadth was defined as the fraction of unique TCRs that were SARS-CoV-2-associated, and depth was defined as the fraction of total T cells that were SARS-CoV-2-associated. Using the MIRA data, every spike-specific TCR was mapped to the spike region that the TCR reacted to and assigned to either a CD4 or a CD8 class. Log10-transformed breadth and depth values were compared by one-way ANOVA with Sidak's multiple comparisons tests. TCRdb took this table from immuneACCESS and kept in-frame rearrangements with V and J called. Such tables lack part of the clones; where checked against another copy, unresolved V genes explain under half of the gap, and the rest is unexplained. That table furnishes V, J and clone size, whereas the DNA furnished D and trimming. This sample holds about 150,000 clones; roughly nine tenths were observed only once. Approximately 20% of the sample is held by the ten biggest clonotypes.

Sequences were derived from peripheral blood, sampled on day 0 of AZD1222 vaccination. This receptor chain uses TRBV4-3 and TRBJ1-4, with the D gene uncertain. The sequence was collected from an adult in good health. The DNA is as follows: TGCGCCAGCAGCCAAGATGTGTGGGGAAAACTGTTTTTT. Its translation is CASSQDVWGKLFF.